A selection of T cell receptor beta chains follows, all from one sample in a study of control samples from healthy donors and cancer patients. The table came from immunoSEQ multiplex PCR; TCRdb's copy has only in-frame clones and leaves some out. The top ten hold around 3.5% of the sample, which has fewer than 120,000 clones, 85% to 90% seen once. The sequenced material came from PBMCs. The receptors here all came from a woman aged 60-70 years with lung cancer. CDR3s include the opening cysteine and the closing phenylalanine or tryptophan. Fields, in order: CDR3 protein, CDR3 DNA, V gene, J gene, D gene, clone size. D genes are given only for firm matches. The size of a clone is reported for some rows only, either as once, few or many, or as a class for expanded clones.

CASSLSTANTEAFF,TGTGCCAGCAGCTTATCCACAGCGAACACTGAAGCTTTCTTT,TRBV7-9,TRBJ1-1,NA,once
CAISEVGATEAFF,TGTGCCATCAGTGAGGTGGGGGCCACTGAAGCTTTCTTT,TRBV10-3,TRBJ1-1,NA,NA
CASSLSGQGGTEAFF,TGTGCCAGCAGCTTATCGGGACAGGGAGGCACTGAAGCTTTCTTT,TRBV7-9,TRBJ1-1,TRBD1,NA
CATSDPDRVYNEQFF,TGTGCCACCAGTGACCCCGACAGGGTTTACAATGAGCAGTTCTTC,TRBV24-1,TRBJ2-1,TRBD1,NA
CASSIEDTRPEQYF,TGTGCCAGTAGTATAGAAGATACAAGACCCGAGCAGTACTTC,TRBV19,TRBJ2-7,NA,NA
CASSLYQVNTEAFF,TGTGCCAGCAGTTTATATCAGGTAAACACTGAAGCTTTCTTT,TRBV28,TRBJ1-1,NA,NA
CASSHPTRGRTGELFF,TGCGCCAGCAGCCACCCTACGCGAGGTAGGACCGGGGAGCTGTTTTTT,TRBV4-1,TRBJ2-2,NA,few
CASNVGGRYNEQFF,TGTGCCAGTAACGTGGGGGGGCGGTACAATGAGCAGTTCTTC,TRBV19,TRBJ2-1,NA,NA
CASSQFRGVDSTEAFF,TGTGCCAGCAGCCAATTTCGCGGGGTTGATTCCACTGAAGCTTTCTTT,TRBV14,TRBJ1-1,NA,NA
CASDLVAGYTF,TGTGCCAGCGACCTAGTAGCTGGCTACACCTTC,TRBV6-5,TRBJ1-2,NA,NA
CASSLSGSHNEQFF,TGTGCCAGCTCTCTTAGCGGGAGTCACAATGAGCAGTTCTTC,TRBV18,TRBJ2-1,TRBD2,NA
CASSLVLLETQYF,TGTGCCAGCAGCTTAGTCCTCCTAGAGACCCAGTACTTC,TRBV13,TRBJ2-5,NA,NA
CASSRAGQSYNEQFF,TGTGCCAGCAGCCGCGCCGGGCAGTCCTACAATGAGCAGTTCTTC,TRBV11-2,TRBJ2-1,NA,NA